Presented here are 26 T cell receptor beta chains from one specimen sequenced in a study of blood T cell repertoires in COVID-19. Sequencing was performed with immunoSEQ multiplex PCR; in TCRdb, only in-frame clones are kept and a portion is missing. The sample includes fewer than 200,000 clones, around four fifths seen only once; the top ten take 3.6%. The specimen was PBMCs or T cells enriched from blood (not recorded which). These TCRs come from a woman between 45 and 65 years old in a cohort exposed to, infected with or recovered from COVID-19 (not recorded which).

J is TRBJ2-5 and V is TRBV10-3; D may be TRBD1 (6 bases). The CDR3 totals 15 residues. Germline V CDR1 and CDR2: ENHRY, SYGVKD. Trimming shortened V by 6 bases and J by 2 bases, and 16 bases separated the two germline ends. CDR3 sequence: CAISGSDRSQETQYF. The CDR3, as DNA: TGTGCCATCAGCGGTTCCGACAGGTCACAAGAGACCCAGTACTTC.

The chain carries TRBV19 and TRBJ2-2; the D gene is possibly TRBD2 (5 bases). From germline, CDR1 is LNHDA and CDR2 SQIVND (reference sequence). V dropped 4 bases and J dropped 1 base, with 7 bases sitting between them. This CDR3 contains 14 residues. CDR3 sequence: CASSSRGNTGELFF. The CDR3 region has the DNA TGTGCCAGTAGTAGTCGGGGGAACACCGGGGAGCTGTTTTTT.

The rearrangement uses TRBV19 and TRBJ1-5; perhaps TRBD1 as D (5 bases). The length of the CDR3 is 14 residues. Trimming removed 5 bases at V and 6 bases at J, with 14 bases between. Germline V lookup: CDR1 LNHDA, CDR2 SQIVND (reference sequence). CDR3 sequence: CASSQGSVSQPQHF. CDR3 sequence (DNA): TGTGCCAGTAGTCAGGGCTCGGTCAGTCAGCCCCAGCATTTT.

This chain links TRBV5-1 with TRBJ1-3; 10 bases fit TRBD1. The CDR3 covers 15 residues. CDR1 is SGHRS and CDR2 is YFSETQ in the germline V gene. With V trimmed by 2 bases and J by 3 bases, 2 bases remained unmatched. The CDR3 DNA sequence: TGCGCCAGCAGCTTAGGGACAGGGGATGGAAACACCATATATTTT. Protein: CASSLGTGDGNTIYF.

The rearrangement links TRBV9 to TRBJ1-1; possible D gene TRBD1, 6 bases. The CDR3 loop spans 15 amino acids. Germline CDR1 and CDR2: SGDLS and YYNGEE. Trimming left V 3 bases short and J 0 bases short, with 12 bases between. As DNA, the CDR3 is TGTGCCAGCAGCGCCTCAGGGGCCATGAACACTGAAGCTTTCTTT. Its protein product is CASSASGAMNTEAFF. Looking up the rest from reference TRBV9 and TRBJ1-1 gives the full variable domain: DSGVTQTPKHLITATGQRVTLRCSPRSGDLSVYWYQQSLDQGLQFLIQYYNGEERAKGNILERFSAQQFPDLHSELNLSSLELGDSALYFCASSASGAMNTEAFFGQGTRLTVV.

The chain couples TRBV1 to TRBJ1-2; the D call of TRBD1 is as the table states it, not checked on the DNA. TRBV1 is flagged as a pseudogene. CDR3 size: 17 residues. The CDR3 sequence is CTSSQEVWTPEKPHYTF. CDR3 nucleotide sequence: TGCACCAGCAGCCAAGAAGTTTGGACACCTGAAAAACCCCACTACACCTTC.

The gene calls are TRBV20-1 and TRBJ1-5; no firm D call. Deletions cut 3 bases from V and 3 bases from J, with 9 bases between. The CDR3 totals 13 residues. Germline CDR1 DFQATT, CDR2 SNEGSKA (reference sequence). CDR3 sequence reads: CSASQEYNQPQHF. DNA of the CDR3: TGCAGTGCTAGTCAGGAATACAATCAGCCCCAGCATTTT.

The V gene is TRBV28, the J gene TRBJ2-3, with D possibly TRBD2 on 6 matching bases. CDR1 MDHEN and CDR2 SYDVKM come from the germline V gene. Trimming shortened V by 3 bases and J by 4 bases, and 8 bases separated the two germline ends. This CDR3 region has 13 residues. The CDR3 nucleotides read TGTGCCAGCAGTTTCCGCGGGGCAGATACGCAGTATTTT. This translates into CASSFRGADTQYF.

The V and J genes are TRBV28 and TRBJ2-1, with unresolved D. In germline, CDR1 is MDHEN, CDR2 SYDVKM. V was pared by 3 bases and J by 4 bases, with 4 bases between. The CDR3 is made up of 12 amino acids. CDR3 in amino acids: CASSFNYNEQFF. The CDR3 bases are TGTGCCAGCAGTTTCAATTACAATGAGCAGTTCTTC.

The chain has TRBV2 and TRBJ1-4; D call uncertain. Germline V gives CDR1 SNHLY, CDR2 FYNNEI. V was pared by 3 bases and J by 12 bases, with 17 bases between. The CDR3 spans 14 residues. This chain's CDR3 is CASSESGGRGELFF. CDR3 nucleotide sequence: TGTGCCAGCAGTGAGTCAGGTGGTCGCGGGGAACTGTTTTTT.

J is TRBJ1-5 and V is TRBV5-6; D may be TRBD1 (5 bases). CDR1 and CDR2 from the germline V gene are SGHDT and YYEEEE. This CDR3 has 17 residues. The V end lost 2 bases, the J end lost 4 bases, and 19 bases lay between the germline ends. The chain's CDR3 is CASSFFGSGTRNQPQHF. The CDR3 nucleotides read TGTGCCAGCAGCTTCTTCGGCTCGGGGACTCGTAATCAGCCCCAGCATTTT. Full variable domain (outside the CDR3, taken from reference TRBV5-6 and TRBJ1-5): DAGVTQSPTHLIKTRGQQVTLRCSPKSGHDTVSWYQQALGQGPQFIFQYYEEEERQRGNFPDRFSGHQFPNYSSELNVNALLLGDSALYLCASSFFGSGTRNQPQHFGDGTRLSIL.

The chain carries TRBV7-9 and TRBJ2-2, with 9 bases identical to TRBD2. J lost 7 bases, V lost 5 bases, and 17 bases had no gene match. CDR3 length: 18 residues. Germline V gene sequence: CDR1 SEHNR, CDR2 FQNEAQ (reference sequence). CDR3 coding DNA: TGTGCCAGCAGCCCCATGGAGGGGTTAGCGGGAGTTTTCGGGGAGCTGTTTTTT. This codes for CASSPMEGLAGVFGELFF.

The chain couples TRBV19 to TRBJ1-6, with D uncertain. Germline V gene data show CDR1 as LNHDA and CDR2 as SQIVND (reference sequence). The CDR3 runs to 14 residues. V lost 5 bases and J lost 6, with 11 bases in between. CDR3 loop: CASSSDIPNSPLHF. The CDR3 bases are TGTGCCAGTAGTTCCGACATACCTAATTCACCCCTCCACTTT.

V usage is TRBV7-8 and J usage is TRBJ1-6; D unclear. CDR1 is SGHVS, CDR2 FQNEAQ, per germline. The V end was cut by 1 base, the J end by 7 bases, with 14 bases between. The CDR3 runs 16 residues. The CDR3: CASSLDSSAGNSPLHF. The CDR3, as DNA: TGTGCCAGCAGCTTAGATTCAAGCGCCGGGAATTCACCCCTCCACTTT.

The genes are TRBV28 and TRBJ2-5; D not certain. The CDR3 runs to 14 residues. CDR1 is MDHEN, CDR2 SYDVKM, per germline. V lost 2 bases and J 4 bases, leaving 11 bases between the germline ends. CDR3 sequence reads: CASSLLLGPETQYF. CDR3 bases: TGTGCCAGCAGTTTACTATTGGGCCCAGAGACCCAGTACTTC.

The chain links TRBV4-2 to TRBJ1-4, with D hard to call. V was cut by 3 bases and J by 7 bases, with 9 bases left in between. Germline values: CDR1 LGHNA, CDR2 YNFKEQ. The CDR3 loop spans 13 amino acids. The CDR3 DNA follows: TGTGCCAGCAGCCAGGAGCGCTTTGAAAAACTGTTTTTT. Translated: CASSQERFEKLFF.

CDR3 coding DNA: TGTGCCAGCAGCATACAGGGAAATGAGCAGTTCTTC. Its protein is CASSIQGNEQFF. The chain has TRBV7-9 and TRBJ2-1, with a possible D match to TRBD1 (6 bases). Trimming took off 5 bases at V and 7 bases at J, with 9 bases between the two ends. The CDR3 is 12 amino acids. The germline CDR1 and CDR2 sequences are SEHNR and FQNEAQ (reference sequence).

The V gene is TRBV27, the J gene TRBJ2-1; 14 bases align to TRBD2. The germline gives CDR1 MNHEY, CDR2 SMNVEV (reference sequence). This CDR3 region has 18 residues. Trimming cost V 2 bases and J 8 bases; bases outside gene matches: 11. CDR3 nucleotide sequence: TGTGCCAGCAGTTTAAGAAGGACTAGCGGGGGGTCTAGGGATGAGCAGTTCTTC. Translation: CASSLRRTSGGSRDEQFF.

CDR3 residues: CASSPLTQGVAGNTIYF. The DNA of the CDR3 is TGTGCCAGCTCACCCCTAACCCAAGGGGTGGCTGGAAACACCATATATTTT. The chain has TRBV18 and TRBJ1-3, with D possibly matching TRBD1 (5 bases). Germline V gives CDR1 KGHSH, CDR2 LQKENI. The V end lost 3 bases, the J end lost 2 bases, and 17 bases lay between the germline ends. The CDR3 runs to 17 residues.

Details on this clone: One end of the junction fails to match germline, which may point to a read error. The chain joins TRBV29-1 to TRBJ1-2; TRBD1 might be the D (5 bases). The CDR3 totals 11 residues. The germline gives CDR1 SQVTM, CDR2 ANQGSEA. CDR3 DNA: TGCAGCGTTGAAGGGGGCGCACAGCAAGTCTTC. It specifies CSVEGGAQQVF.

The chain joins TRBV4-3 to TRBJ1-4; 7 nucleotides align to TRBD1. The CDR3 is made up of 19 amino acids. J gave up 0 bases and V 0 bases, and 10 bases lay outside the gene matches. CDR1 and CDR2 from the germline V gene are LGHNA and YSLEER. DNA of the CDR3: TGCGCCAGCAGCCAAGAAACCGGGACAGACTTTGCAACTAATGAAAAACTGTTTTTT. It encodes CASSQETGTDFATNEKLFF.

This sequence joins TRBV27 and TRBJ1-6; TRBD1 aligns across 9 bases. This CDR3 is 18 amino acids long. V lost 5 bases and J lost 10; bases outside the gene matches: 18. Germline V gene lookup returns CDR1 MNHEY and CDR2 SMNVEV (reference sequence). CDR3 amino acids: CASSPRRQGVGANSPLHF. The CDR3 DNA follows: TGTGCCAGCAGTCCCCGCCGACAGGGGGTCGGAGCCAACTCACCCCTCCACTTT.

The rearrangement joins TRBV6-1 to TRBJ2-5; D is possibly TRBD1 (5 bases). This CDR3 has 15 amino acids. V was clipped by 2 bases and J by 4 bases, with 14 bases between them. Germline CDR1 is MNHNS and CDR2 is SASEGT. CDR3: CASSERWQGLETQYF. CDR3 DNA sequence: TGTGCCAGCAGTGAAAGGTGGCAGGGTCTAGAGACCCAGTACTTC.

CDR3 in DNA: TGTGCCAGCAGTCCGGGACAGGGGGCCCTCTCCGAGCAGTACTTC. Encoded protein: CASSPGQGALSEQYF. The V gene is TRBV2, the J gene TRBJ2-7; 12 bases are a match to TRBD1. The CDR3 extends over 15 amino acids. Germline trimming cut 5 bases from V and 6 bases from J; bases unmatched to any gene: 8. CDR1 is SNHLY and CDR2 is FYNNEI in the germline V gene.

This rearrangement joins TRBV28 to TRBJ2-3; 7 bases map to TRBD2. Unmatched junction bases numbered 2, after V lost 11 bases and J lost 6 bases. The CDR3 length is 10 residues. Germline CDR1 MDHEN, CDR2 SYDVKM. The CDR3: CAWGGDTQYF. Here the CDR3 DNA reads TGTGCCTGGGGAGGGGATACGCAGTATTTT.

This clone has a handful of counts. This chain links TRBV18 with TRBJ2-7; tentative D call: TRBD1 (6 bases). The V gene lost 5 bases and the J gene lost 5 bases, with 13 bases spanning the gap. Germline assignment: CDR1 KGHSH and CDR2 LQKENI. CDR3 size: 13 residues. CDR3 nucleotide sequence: TGTGCCAGCTCATCACGGACAGTAGACGAGCAGTACTTC. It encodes CASSSRTVDEQYF.